This entry lists 7 T cell receptor beta chains sequenced from one sample in a study of cytomegalovirus exposure and HLA in healthy donors. PCR amplification relied on 60 Vbeta primers (plus 13 Jbeta primers). Clones were sequenced by immunoSEQ multiplex PCR, and TCRdb holds only the in-frame ones, with some missing. In the table there are over 95,000 clones, around 66% of which are singletons. The source material was PBMCs. The receptors here all came from a man aged 18 to 30 in good health and CMV-seropositive.

This clone was seen more than once but under ten times. The J gene is TRBJ2-5, the V gene TRBV2; the match to TRBD2 covers 7 bases. V lost 4 bases to trimming and J lost 1 base; unmatched junction nucleotides: 6. Germline CDR1 SNHLY, CDR2 FYNNEI. This CDR3 has 15 amino acids. The CDR3: CASSGGLRAQETQYF. For the CDR3, the DNA is TGTGCCAGCAGTGGGGGACTACGGGCCCAAGAGACCCAGTACTTC.

This chain joins TRBV6-5 and TRBJ2-7; perhaps TRBD2 as D (6 bases). V lost 6 bases, J lost 5 bases, and 17 bases lay in between. Looked up from germline, CDR1 is MNHEY and CDR2 is SVGAGI. This CDR3 spans 14 amino acids. The CDR3 DNA reads as TGTGCCAGCAGCCCGGGGGATCGGCTTGACGAGCAGTACTTC. This codes for CASSPGDRLDEQYF.

V usage is TRBV6-1 and J usage is TRBJ2-3; possible D gene TRBD2, 5 bases. CDR3 length: 15 amino acids. Trimming removed 5 bases from V and 5 bases from J, with 17 bases in between. Germline V CDR1 and CDR2: MNHNS, SASEGT. CDR3 sequence (DNA): TGTGCCAGCAGTTTAGGGAGACAACTTGGAGATACGCAGTATTTT. Translating gives CASSLGRQLGDTQYF.

The chain has TRBV6-6 and TRBJ1-6; D not certain. The CDR3 has 13 residues. Germline lookup yields CDR1 MNHNY and CDR2 SVGAGI (reference sequence). V was pared by 0 bases and J by 8 bases, with 5 bases between. CDR3 coding DNA: TGTGCCAGCAGTTACTCGGGCGATTCACCCCTCCACTTT. It specifies CASSYSGDSPLHF.

V gene TRBV6-1 combines with J gene TRBJ2-3; D perhaps matches TRBD1 (5 bases). The V gene lost 3 bases and the J gene lost 5 bases, with 21 bases spanning the gap. Germline V CDR1 and CDR2: MNHNS, SASEGT. CDR3 length: 17 residues. CDR3 in DNA: TGTGCCAGCAGTGAGTCCGTTTGGACAAGGTTAAAAGATACGCAGTATTTT. Translated, it gives CASSESVWTRLKDTQYF.

V gene TRBV5-1 combines with J gene TRBJ1-1; 7 bases agree with TRBD1. The V segment lost 2 bases and the J segment 7 bases; nucleotides outside the gene matches: 2. The CDR3 extends over 12 amino acids. Germline V gene lookup returns CDR1 SGHRS and CDR2 YFSETQ. CDR3 DNA sequence: TGCGCCAGCAGCTTAGGGACAGATGAAGCTTTCTTT. Protein sequence: CASSLGTDEAFF. Filled out from reference TRBV5-1 and TRBJ1-1, the complete variable domain reads KAGVTQTPRYLIKTRGQQVTLSCSPISGHRSVSWYQQTPGQGLQFLFEYFSETQRNKGNFPGRFSGRQFSNSRSEMNVSTLELGDSALYLCASSLGTDEAFFGQGTRLTVV.

This chain joins TRBV7-8 and TRBJ1-6; D gene uncertain. V shed 4 bases and J shed 5 bases, with 9 bases lying between them. Per the germline V gene, CDR1 is SGHVS and CDR2 is FQNEAQ. The CDR3 contains 14 residues. CDR3: CASSYLRNNSPLHF. CDR3 bases: TGTGCCAGCAGCTATTTGCGGAATAATTCACCCCTCCACTTT.